This T cell receptor beta chain was sequenced during a study of glioma-infiltrating T cells after dendritic cell vaccination. Whole-study results and caveats: TCR clonality showed no direct relationship with survival.

With regard to this clone: Its antigen is undetermined.

Time point here: after dendritic cell vaccination, including at tumor progression/relapse. Primers: 60 V beta forward and 13 J beta reverse. The table came from immunoSEQ multiplex PCR; TCRdb's copy has only in-frame clones and leaves some out. The repertoire has 55,000 to 75,000 clones, about 80% of them found once; the top ten carry about a sixth. This receptor was obtained from a human donor with glioblastoma. The sample here was blood, taken after dendritic cell vaccination.

This chain's CDR3 is CASSWDTTNTGELFF. The CDR3 region has the DNA TGCGCCAGCAGCTGGGACACAACGAACACCGGGGAGCTGTTTTTT. The genes are TRBV5-1 and TRBJ2-2; D perhaps matches TRBD1 (6 bases). Trimming cost V 3 bases and J 0 bases, with 9 bases left between them. Germline lookup yields CDR1 SGHRS and CDR2 YFSETQ. The CDR3 is made up of 15 amino acids.